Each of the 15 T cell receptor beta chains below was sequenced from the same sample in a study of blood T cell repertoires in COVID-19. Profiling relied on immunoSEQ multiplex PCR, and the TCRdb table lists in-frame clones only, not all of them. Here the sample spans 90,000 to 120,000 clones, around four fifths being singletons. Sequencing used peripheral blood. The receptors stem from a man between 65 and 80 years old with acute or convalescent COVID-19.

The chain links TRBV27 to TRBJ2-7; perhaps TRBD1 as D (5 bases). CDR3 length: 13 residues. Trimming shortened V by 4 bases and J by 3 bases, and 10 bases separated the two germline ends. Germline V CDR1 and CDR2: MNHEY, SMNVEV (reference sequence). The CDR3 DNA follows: TGTGCCAGCAGTTCTGGGGCAGGCTACGAGCAGTACTTC. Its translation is CASSSGAGYEQYF.

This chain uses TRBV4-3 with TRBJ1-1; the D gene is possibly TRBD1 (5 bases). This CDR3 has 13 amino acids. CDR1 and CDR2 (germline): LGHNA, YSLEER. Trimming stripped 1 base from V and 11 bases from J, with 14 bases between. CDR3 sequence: CASSQAPAGSAFF. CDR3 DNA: TGCGCCAGCAGCCAAGCCCCGGCAGGGTCGGCTTTCTTT.

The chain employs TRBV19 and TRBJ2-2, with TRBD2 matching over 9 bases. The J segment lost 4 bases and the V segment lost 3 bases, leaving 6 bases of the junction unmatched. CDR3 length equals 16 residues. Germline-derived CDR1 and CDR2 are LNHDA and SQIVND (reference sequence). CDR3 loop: CASSIWRGGPTGELFF. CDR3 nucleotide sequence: TGTGCCAGTAGTATTTGGCGGGGGGGACCCACCGGGGAGCTGTTTTTT.

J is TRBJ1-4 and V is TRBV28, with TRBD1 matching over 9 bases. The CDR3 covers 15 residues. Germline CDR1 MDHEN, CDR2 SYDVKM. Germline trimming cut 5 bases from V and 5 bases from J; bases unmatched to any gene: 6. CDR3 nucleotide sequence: TGTGCCAGCAGTCCGTGGACAGGGGAGAATGAAAAACTGTTTTTT. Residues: CASSPWTGENEKLFF.

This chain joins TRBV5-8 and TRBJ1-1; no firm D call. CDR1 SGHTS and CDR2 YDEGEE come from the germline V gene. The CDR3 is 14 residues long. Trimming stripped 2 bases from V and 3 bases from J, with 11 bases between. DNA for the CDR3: TGTGCCAGCAGCTTCAAGGGCGGGGACACTGAAGCTTTCTTT. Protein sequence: CASSFKGGDTEAFF.

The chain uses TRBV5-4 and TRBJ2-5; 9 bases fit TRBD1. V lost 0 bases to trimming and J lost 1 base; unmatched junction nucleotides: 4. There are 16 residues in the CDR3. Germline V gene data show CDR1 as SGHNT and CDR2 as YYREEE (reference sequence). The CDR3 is CASSLATGGGQETQYF. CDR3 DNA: TGTGCCAGCAGCTTGGCGACAGGGGGTGGCCAAGAGACCCAGTACTTC. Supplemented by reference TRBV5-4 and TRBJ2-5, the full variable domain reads ETGVTQSPTHLIKTRGQQVTLRCSSQSGHNTVSWYQQALGQGPQFIFQYYREEENGRGNFPPRFSGLQFPNYSSELNVNALELDDSALYLCASSLATGGGQETQYFGPGTRLLVL.

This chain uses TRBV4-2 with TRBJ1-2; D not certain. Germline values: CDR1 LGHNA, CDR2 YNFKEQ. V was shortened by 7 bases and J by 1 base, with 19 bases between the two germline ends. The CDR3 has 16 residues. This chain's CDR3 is CASTRGGFGYNYGYTF. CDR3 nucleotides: TGTGCCAGCACCAGAGGAGGGTTTGGGTATAACTATGGCTACACCTTC.

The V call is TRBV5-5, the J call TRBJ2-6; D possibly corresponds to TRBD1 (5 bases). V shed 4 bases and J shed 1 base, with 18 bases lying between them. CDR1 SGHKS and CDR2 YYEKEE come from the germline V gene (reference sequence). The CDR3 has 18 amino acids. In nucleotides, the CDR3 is TGTGCCAGCAGCCAGACGACAGTCCTCTCTTCTGGGGCCAACGTCCTGACTTTC. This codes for CASSQTTVLSSGANVLTF.

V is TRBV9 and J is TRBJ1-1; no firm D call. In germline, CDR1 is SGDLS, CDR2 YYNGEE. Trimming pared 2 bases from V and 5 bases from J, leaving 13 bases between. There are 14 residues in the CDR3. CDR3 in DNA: TGTGCCAGCAGCGTCGGCCTGGCGGTGACTGAAGCTTTCTTT. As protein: CASSVGLAVTEAFF.

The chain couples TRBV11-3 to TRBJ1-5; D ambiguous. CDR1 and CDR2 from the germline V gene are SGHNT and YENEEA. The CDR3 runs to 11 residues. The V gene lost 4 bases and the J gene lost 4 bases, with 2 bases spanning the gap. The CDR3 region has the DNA TGTGCCAGCAGCTCTAATCAGCCCCAGCATTTT. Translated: CASSSNQPQHF. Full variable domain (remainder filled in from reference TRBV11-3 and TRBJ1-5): EAGVVQSPRYKIIEKKQPVAFWCNPISGHNTLYWYLQNLGQGPELLIRYENEEAVDDSQLPKDRFSAERLKGVDSTLKIQPAELGDSAVYLCASSSNQPQHFGDGTRLSIL.

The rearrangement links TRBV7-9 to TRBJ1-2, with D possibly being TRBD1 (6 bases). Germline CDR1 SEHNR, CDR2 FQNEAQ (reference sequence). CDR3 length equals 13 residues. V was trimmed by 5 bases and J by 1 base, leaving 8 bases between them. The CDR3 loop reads CASSHRDNYGYTF. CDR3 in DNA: TGTGCCAGCAGCCACAGGGATAACTATGGCTACACCTTC.

CDR3 protein: CASSLDLAGNGYTF. CDR3 DNA sequence: TGTGCCAGCAGCTTAGATCTGGCAGGGAACGGCTACACCTTC. The chain combines TRBV11-3 with TRBJ1-2; perhaps TRBD1 as D (5 bases). The CDR3 sequence is 14 residues long. CDR1 is SGHNT, CDR2 YENEEA, per germline. V lost 0 bases and J lost 8, with 13 bases in between.

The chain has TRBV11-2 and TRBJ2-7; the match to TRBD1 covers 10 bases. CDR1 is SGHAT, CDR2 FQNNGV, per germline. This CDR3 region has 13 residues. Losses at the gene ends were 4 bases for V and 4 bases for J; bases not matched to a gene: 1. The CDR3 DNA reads TGTGCCAGCAGCTCGGACAGGGGGTACGAGCAGTACTTC. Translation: CASSSDRGYEQYF.

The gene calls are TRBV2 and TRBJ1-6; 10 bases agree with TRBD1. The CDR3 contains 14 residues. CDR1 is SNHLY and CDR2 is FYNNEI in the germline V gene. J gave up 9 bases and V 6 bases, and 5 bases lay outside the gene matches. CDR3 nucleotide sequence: TGTGCCAGCAGCGCCGGGACAGGGGTTTCACCCCTCCACTTT. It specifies CASSAGTGVSPLHF.

CDR3 sequence: CASSEDLGNRGYEQYF. CDR3 nucleotides: TGTGCCAGCAGTGAAGATCTGGGGAACAGGGGTTACGAGCAGTACTTC. The rearrangement uses TRBV6-1 and TRBJ2-7, with 7 bases lining up with TRBD1. Germline V gene sequence: CDR1 MNHNS, CDR2 SASEGT. The junction had 10 bases not matched to a gene; V was cut back by 1 base and J by 4 bases. CDR3 length: 16 amino acids.